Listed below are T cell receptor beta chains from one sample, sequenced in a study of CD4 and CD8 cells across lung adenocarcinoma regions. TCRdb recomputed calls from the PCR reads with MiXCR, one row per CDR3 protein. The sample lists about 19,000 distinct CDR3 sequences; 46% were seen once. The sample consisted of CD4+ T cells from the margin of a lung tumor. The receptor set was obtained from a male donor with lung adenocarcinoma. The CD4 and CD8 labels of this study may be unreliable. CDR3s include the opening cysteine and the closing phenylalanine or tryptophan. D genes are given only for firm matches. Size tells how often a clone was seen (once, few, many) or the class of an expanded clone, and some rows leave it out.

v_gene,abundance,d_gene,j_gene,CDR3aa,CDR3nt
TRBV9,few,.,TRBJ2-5,CASSVEGGQYQETQYF,TGTGCCAGCAGCGTAGAGGGGGGCCAGTACCAAGAGACCCAGTACTTC
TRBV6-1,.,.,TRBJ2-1,CASSEDWADNEQFF,TGTGCCAGCAGTGAGGACTGGGCGGACAATGAGCAGTTCTTC
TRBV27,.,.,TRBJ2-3,CATGLKAENTQYF,TGTGCCACGGGGCTGAAAGCGGAAAATACGCAGTATTTT
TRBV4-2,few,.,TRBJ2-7,CASSPGQHLREQYF,TGTGCCAGCAGCCCTGGACAGCATTTGCGCGAGCAGTACTTC
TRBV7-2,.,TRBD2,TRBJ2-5,CASSDVAGGLQGETQYF,TGTGCCAGCAGCGACGTAGCGGGAGGGCTTCAAGGAGAGACCCAGTACTTC
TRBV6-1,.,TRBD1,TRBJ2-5,CASRIQGATSYDRGGETQYF,TGTGCCAGCAGGATACAGGGGGCAACCTCCTACGACAGGGGTGGGGAGACCCAGTACTTC
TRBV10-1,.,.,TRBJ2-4,CARRQRAKNTQYF,TGCGCCAGGAGGCAGCGTGCCAAAAATACGCAGTACTTC
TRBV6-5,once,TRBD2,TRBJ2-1,CASSWSKGGSVGEQFF,TGTGCCAGCAGTTGGTCCAAGGGCGGGAGCGTCGGTGAGCAGTTCTTC
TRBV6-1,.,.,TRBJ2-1,CASTAGRRVKQFF,TGTGCCAGCACGGCCGGGCGACGAGTGAAGCAGTTCTTC
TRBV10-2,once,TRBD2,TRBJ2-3,CAGSGGAGEDTQYF,TGCGCGGGCAGCGGGGGGGCAGGCGAAGATACGCAGTATTTC
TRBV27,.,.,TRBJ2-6,CASRKTGANVLTF,TGTGCCAGCAGGAAAACTGGGGCCAACGTCCTGACTTTC
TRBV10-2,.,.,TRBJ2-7,CGSTRLGAEDTQYF,TGCGGCAGCACGCGGCTGGGAGCCGAAGATACGCAGTACTTC
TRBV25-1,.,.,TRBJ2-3,CASSEFVEDTQYF,TGTGCCAGCAGTGAATTCGTCGAAGATACGCAGTATTTT
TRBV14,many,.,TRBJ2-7,CASSQGSGLYEQYF,TGTGCCAGCAGCCAAGGTTCGGGACTCTACGAGCAGTACTTC
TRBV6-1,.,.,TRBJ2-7,CASRAGYGSYEQYF,TGTGCCAGCAGAGCAGGCTACGGGTCCTACGAGCAGTACTTC
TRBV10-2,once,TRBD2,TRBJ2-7,CATQRTSGTYEQYF,TGCGCCACCCAACGGACTAGCGGCACCTACGAGCAGTACTTC
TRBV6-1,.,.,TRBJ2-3,CALRLQAVSTEAQYF,TGTGCCCTGAGACTCCAGGCTGTGAGCACCGAGGCGCAGTATTTT
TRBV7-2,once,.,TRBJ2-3,CASTLGGGSTDTQYF,TGTGCCAGCACCCTAGGGGGAGGAAGCACAGATACGCAGTATTTT
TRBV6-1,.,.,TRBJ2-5,CASSTGPTGRDQETQYF,TGTGCCAGCAGTACAGGCCCCACGGGCCGAGACCAAGAGACCCAGTACTTT
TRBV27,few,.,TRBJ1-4,CARNRVEDEKLFF,TGTGCCAGGAACAGGGTTGAGGATGAAAAACTGTTTTTT
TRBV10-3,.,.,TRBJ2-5,CAILQFQETQYF,TGTGCCATTCTACAGTTCCAAGAGACCCAGTACTTC
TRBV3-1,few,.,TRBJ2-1,CASSLGMKGTQFF,TGTGCCAGCAGCTTGGGAATGAAGGGGACCCAGTTCTTC
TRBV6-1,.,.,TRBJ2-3,CARGLQAGIPEKQYF,TGTGCCAGGGGACTCCAGGCCGGAATTCCAGAGAAGCAGTATTTT
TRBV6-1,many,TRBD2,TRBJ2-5,CASSPGGGRAETQYF,TGTGCCAGCAGCCCGGGGGGAGGGCGAGCAGAGACCCAGTACTTC
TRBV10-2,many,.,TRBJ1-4,CASSETGSTNEKLFF,TGCGCCAGCAGTGAGACAGGGAGCACTAATGAAAAACTGTTTTTT
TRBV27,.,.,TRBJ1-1,CASRSANTGASF,TGTGCCAGCAGGTCAGCCAACACTGGAGCTTCCTTT
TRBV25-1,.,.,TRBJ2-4,CARGKTAKNTQYF,TGCGCCAGGGGTAAGACAGCCAAAAATACTCAGTACTTC
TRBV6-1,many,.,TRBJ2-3,CASSVAGGGVTDTQYF,TGTGCCAGCAGTGTGGCAGGCGGGGGCGTCACAGATACGCAGTATTTT
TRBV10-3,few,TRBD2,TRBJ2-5,CAIGSGAGALSGQYF,TGTGCCATTGGATCAGGAGCGGGGGCCCTTTCGGGGCAGTACTTC
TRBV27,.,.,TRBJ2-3,CASSSYDTQYF,TGTGCCAGCAGTTCGTACGATACGCAGTATTTT
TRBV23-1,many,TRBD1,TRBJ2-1,CASSPDRGNNEQFF,TGCGCCAGCAGTCCGGACAGGGGGAACAATGAGCAGTTCTTC
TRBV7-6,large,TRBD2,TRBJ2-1,CASSPTLVAGLSQFF,TGTGCCAGCAGCCCAACCTTAGTAGCGGGACTCTCGCAGTTCTTC
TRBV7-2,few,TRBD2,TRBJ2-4,CASSFGTSVRGNIQYF,TGTGCCAGCAGCTTCGGGACTAGCGTTAGGGGAAACATTCAGTACTTC
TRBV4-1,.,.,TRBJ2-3,CASSPGAAATKDTQYF,TGCGCCAGCAGCCCGGGGGCAGCGGCCACCAAAGATACGCAGTATTTT
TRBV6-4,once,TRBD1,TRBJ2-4,CASIARDRGLNIQYF,TGTGCCAGCATCGCCCGGGACAGGGGTTTAAACATTCAGTACTTC
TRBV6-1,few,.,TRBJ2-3,CASSLGGIGADTQYF,TGTGCCAGCAGCTTGGGCGGGATTGGTGCAGATACGCAGTATTTT
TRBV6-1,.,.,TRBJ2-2,CASSVHVGAGNTGELFF,TGTGCCAGCAGTGTACATGTTGGGGCAGGGAACACCGGGGAGCTGTTTTTT
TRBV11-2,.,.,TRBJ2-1,CASRRPARNEQFF,TGTGCCAGCAGACGCCCAGCGAGGAATGAGCAGTTCTTC
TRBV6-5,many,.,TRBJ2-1,CASNHEQFF,TGTGCCAGTAACCATGAGCAGTTCTTC
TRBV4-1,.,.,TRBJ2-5,CASSHEERNQNTQYF,TGCGCCAGCAGCCACGAGGAGCGGAACCAAAACACTCAGTACTTC
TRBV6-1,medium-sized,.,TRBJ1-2,CASSESTGYGYTF,TGTGCCAGCAGTGAATCAACGGGCTATGGCTACACCTTC
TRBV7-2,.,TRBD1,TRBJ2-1,CASSSHDRGLSGEQFF,TGTGCCAGCAGCTCCCATGACAGGGGGCTAAGCGGTGAGCAGTTCTTC
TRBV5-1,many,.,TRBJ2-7,CASSVVGGQGYEQYF,TGCGCCAGCAGCGTGGTTGGCGGCCAGGGATACGAGCAGTACTTC
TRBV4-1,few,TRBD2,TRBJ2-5,CASSPRVAGGLDEQYF,TGCGCCAGCAGCCCCCGAGTAGCGGGGGGGTTGGATGAGCAGTACTTC
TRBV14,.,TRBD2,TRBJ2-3,CASSQDAAGVGKETQYF,TGTGCCAGCAGCCAGGACGCAGCGGGAGTCGGCAAAGAGACGCAGTACTTT
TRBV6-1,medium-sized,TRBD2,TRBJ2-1,CASSETWTSGTNEQFF,TGTGCCAGCAGTGAAACGTGGACTAGCGGGACCAATGAGCAGTTCTTC
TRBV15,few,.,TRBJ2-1,CATRGGLEGEQFF,TGTGCCACCCGCGGCGGGCTGGAGGGTGAGCAGTTCTTC
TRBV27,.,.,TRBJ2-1,CASSPFGGDEQFF,TGTGCCAGCAGCCCCTTTGGAGGCGATGAGCAGTTCTTC
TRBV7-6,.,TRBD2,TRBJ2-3,CASTSAGREGQETQYF,TGTGCCAGCACCTCCGCGGGGCGGGAGGGCCAAGAGACGCAGTACTTT